This T cell receptor beta chain was documented in a study of CD8 T cells in ankylosing spondylitis. Study results and caveats: Disease-linked clones displayed a CD8+ phenotype and appeared relatively rarely in peripheral blood. Eight highly homologous variants made up a TCR beta motif, and this motif appeared characteristic of ankylosing spondylitis blood.

TCR beta libraries were made by quantitative 5'-RACE with molecular barcodes. TCRdb processed the 5' RACE reads anew with MiXCR; each CDR3 protein has one entry. The table has about 390,000 distinct CDR3 sequences, 20% to 25% seen once. As to this clonotype: Its antigen is undetermined.

The sequence came from a male donor with ankylosing spondylitis. Sequences were obtained from blood, either unsorted or a sorted T cell fraction (not recorded which).

Here the CDR3 DNA reads TGTGCCAGCCGAGCGGGTTCCTACAATGAGCAGTTCTTC. It specifies CASRAGSYNEQFF. The chain couples TRBV6-1 to TRBJ2-1; TRBD2 is a possible D gene (6 bases). The CDR3 totals 13 residues. V was cut by 8 bases and J by 1 base, with 9 bases left in between. Germline V CDR1 and CDR2: MNHNS, SASEGT.